This TCR beta chain emerged from a study of shared T cell receptors in the human thymus. Sequenced by immunoSEQ multiplex PCR; TCRdb stores in-frame clones only, minus some. Among almost 550,000 clones listed, 75% to 80% were seen once. V was pared by 4 bases and J by 5 bases, with 6 bases of the junction left unmatched. Germline V CDR1 and CDR2: SGHVS, FNYEAQ. This CDR3 spans 15 amino acids. The sample was also linked to a second study, of human thymus T cells. As reported in that work: Having surgery to correct congenital heart defects, healthy Finnish infants acted as the donors. Thymus tissue for the work was resected from patients undergoing corrective heart surgery. It looked as if thymic and blood repertoires used V and J genes in a biased way. Related research described strongly overlapping thymic repertoires in unrelated people.

Sequencing was carried out using thymocytes. This sequence was found in a boy under two years old with a congenital heart defect. The rearrangement uses TRBV7-6 and TRBJ2-7; 12 bases map to TRBD2. This CDR3 is CASSSRLAGAHEQYF. CDR3 in DNA: TGTGCCAGCAGCTCGAGACTAGCGGGAGCCCACGAGCAGTACTTC.